Below are 23 T cell receptor beta chains sequenced from a single sample in a study of T cells in Graves' hyperthyroidism and ophthalmopathy. The TCR beta CDR3 regions underwent amplification using RNA transcripts as the source. A set of HTBI primers served as the primers for a first-round RT-PCR of the TCR CDR3. TCRdb ran MiXCR on the multiplex PCR reads and lists one entry per CDR3 protein. The sample shows 700,000 or so distinct CDR3 sequences, about a sixth of them seen only once. The sequenced sample consisted of blood. Receptor source: a man in his late teens or twenties with Graves' hyperthyroidism.

This chain uses TRBV12-5 with TRBJ1-5, with 8 bases fitting TRBD1. With 3 bases clipped from V and 0 bases from J, the junction kept 19 bases outside the gene matches. The length of the CDR3 is 21 residues. CDR1 LGHNT and CDR2 FRNRAP come from the germline V gene. The CDR3 nucleotides read TGTGCTAGTGGTTTTTTCCGCCTGGGGGGGACAGGCTATCATAGCAATCAGCCCCAGCATTTT. This translates into CASGFFRLGGTGYHSNQPQHF.

The table lists this clonotype with many counts. This sequence joins TRBV7-2 and TRBJ2-1; D is unclear. The CDR3 totals 14 residues. CDR1 is SGHTA, CDR2 FQGNSA, per germline. V was cut by 2 bases and J by 6 bases, with 11 bases left in between. The CDR3 loop is CASSLSPFGNEQFF. The CDR3 bases are TGTGCCAGCAGCTTATCCCCCTTTGGCAATGAGCAGTTCTTC.

In its sample, this clonotype was seen a few times. This chain connects TRBV4-2 to TRBJ2-1; D possibly corresponds to TRBD1 (6 bases). In germline, CDR1 is LGHNA, CDR2 YNFKEQ. Trimming removed 4 bases at V and 4 bases at J, with 14 bases between. This CDR3 spans 15 amino acids. The CDR3 region has the DNA TGTGCCAGCAGCCTCAGTAGGCAGGGGTACAATGAGCAGTTCTTC. Residues: CASSLSRQGYNEQFF.

This clonotype came up a few times. This chain uses TRBV25-1 with TRBJ1-5; D uncertain. V gave up 3 bases and J gave up 3 bases, with 6 bases separating them. This CDR3 comprises 13 residues. Per germline, CDR1 MGHDK and CDR2 SYGVNS. The DNA for the CDR3 is TGTGCCAGCAGTGACAGAGTCAATCAGCCCCAGCATTTT. This encodes CASSDRVNQPQHF.

J is TRBJ2-3 and V is TRBV19; possible D gene TRBD2, 6 bases. The germline V gene encodes CDR1 LNHDA and CDR2 SQIVND (reference sequence). V was pared by 8 bases and J by 0 bases, with 18 bases between. CDR3 length: 16 amino acids. The CDR3 here is CASSSPASDSTDTQYF. CDR3 nucleotide sequence: TGTGCCAGTTCCTCCCCGGCTAGCGATAGCACAGATACGCAGTATTTT.

This clonotype turned up a few times. The rearrangement uses TRBV9 and TRBJ2-7; D may match TRBD1 or TRBD2 (5 bases each). Trimming removed 3 bases at V and 4 bases at J, with 14 bases between. The germline CDR1 and CDR2 sequences are SGDLS and YYNGEE. This CDR3 has 14 residues. The DNA of the CDR3 is TGTGCCAGCAGCGAGAGACAGAGGGGTTACGAGCAGTACTTC. Translated: CASSERQRGYEQYF.

This clonotype was picked up many times. DNA of the CDR3: TGTGCCAGCAGCTTGACCAGGGGGAATACTGAAGCTTTCTTT. It codes for CASSLTRGNTEAFF. This chain links TRBV5-5 with TRBJ1-1, with 7 positions matching TRBD1. The germline CDR1 and CDR2 sequences are SGHKS and YYEKEE (reference sequence). This CDR3 contains 14 residues. With 1 base clipped from V and 5 bases from J, the junction kept 5 bases outside the gene matches.

In this sample, this clonotype turned up many times. V and J are TRBV7-9 and TRBJ2-7, with 7 bases fitting TRBD1. Germline CDR1 reads SEHNR; CDR2 reads FQNEAQ (reference sequence). This CDR3 is built from 12 residues. J lost 5 bases, V lost 5 bases, and 3 bases had no gene match. The CDR3 DNA reads TGTGCCAGCAGCGACAGGGCACACGAGCAGTACTTC. It specifies CASSDRAHEQYF.

The chain links TRBV20-1 to TRBJ2-1; TRBD2 agrees at 7 bases. The CDR3 has 13 residues. From germline, CDR1 is DFQATT and CDR2 SNEGSKA (reference sequence). Trimming at V came to 5 bases and at J to 7 bases, leaving 8 bases not matched to a gene. CDR3 DNA: TGCAGTGCTTCGGGCGGGAGATGGAATGAGCAGTTCTTC. Its translation is CSASGGRWNEQFF.

The rearrangement uses TRBV10-1 and TRBJ2-4; 16 nucleotides line up with TRBD2. Germline CDR1 is WNHNN and CDR2 is SYGVQD (reference sequence). CDR3 length: 19 residues. Trimming cost V 8 bases and J 0 bases; bases outside gene matches: 10. The CDR3 DNA reads as TGCGCCAGCTTATTGGGGACTAGCGGGAGGGCCCTAGCCAAAAACATTCAGTACTTC. Amino acid sequence: CASLLGTSGRALAKNIQYF.

This clonotype is a singleton in its sample. A much larger clone is a single base away; this may be a read error. CDR3 DNA: TGTGCTAGTGGCTTAGCGGGAGAAGAGACCCGGTACTTC. Its protein is CASGLAGEETRYF. The chain is built from TRBV12-5 and TRBJ2-5, with 9 bases lining up with TRBD2. CDR1 and CDR2 from the germline V gene are LGHNT and FRNRAP. This CDR3 contains 13 residues.

This clonotype showed up many times. The CDR3, as DNA: TGCGCCAGCAGCAAGCAGGGGGACACCGGGGAGCTGTTTTTT. Protein product: CASSKQGDTGELFF. The rearrangement links TRBV5-1 to TRBJ2-2, with 7 bases fitting TRBD1. Per the germline V gene, CDR1 is SGHRS and CDR2 is YFSETQ. The CDR3 length is 14 residues. V shed 4 bases, J shed 3 bases, and the junction held 3 bases outside the gene matches.

This clonotype was detected a few times. The CDR3 is CATSRDLGGVYGYTF. For the CDR3, the DNA is TGTGCCACCAGCAGAGATCTGGGGGGTGTCTATGGCTACACCTTC. This chain uses TRBV15 with TRBJ1-2; D is possibly TRBD1 (5 bases). The CDR3 consists of 15 residues. Germline CDR1 LNHNV, CDR2 YYDKDF (reference sequence). V was shortened by 0 bases and J by 4 bases, with 12 bases between the two germline ends.

This clonotype turned up a few times. This chain connects TRBV6-2 or TRBV6-3 to TRBJ2-7; TRBD2 is a possible D gene (6 bases). Trimming took 0 bases from V and 6 from J, leaving 18 bases between them. Per the germline V gene, CDR1 is MNHEY and CDR2 is SVGEGT. The CDR3 is made up of 16 amino acids. Here the CDR3 DNA reads TGTGCCAGCAGTTACTCGAATTTAGGAGGGGCGGGCGAGCAGTACTTC. Protein sequence: CASSYSNLGGAGEQYF.

This clonotype was counted ten times or more. The CDR3 loop reads CASSFLGTGYNEQFF. The DNA for the CDR3 is TGTGCCAGCAGTTTTCTGGGGACAGGATACAATGAGCAGTTCTTC. This chain joins TRBV28 and TRBJ2-1, with TRBD1 matching over 8 bases. With V trimmed by 3 bases and J by 4 bases, 5 bases remained unmatched. Germline V lookup: CDR1 MDHEN, CDR2 SYDVKM. The CDR3 has 15 amino acids.

The genes are TRBV7-9 and TRBJ2-1; 13 bases map to TRBD2. The length of the CDR3 is 17 residues. In germline, CDR1 is SEHNR, CDR2 FQNEAQ (reference sequence). The V segment lost 5 bases and the J segment 8 bases; nucleotides outside the gene matches: 12. CDR3 loop: CASSRLGLAGVYDEQFF. As DNA, the CDR3 is TGTGCCAGCAGCCGCCTCGGACTAGCGGGAGTATATGATGAGCAGTTCTTC.

In this sample, this clonotype turned up many times. The rearrangement uses TRBV27 and TRBJ2-1, with 8 bases aligning to TRBD2. This CDR3 spans 15 amino acids. Germline V gene sequence: CDR1 MNHEY, CDR2 SMNVEV (reference sequence). V gave up 2 bases and J gave up 8 bases; unmatched junction bases: 8. DNA for the CDR3: TGTGCCAGCAGTTTAGGCGGGAGGATGCTAGATGAGCAGTTCTTC. It translates to CASSLGGRMLDEQFF.

The table lists this clonotype with a few counts. This chain uses TRBV15 with TRBJ1-5; D is possibly TRBD1 (6 bases). CDR1 LNHNV and CDR2 YYDKDF come from the germline V gene (reference sequence). The CDR3 is 14 amino acids. Between the trimmed V and J ends, which lost 0 bases and 9 bases, there was a span of 12 bases. This CDR3 reads CATSRDRGAGPQHF. The CDR3 DNA follows: TGTGCCACCAGCAGAGATCGGGGGGCCGGGCCCCAGCATTTT.

This clonotype showed up just a few times. The chain recombines TRBV14 with TRBJ2-2, with unresolved D. V shed 3 bases and J shed 1 base, with 9 bases lying between them. This CDR3 spans 15 amino acids. Germline V lookup: CDR1 SGHDN, CDR2 FVKESK. The CDR3 region is CASSQAAVNTGELFF. Written as DNA, the CDR3 is TGTGCCAGCAGCCAGGCGGCAGTGAACACCGGGGAGCTGTTTTTT.

The chain employs TRBV25-1 and TRBJ1-2; D uncertain. Germline assignment: CDR1 MGHDK and CDR2 SYGVNS. The CDR3 runs 14 residues. V lost 4 bases and J 8 bases, leaving 17 bases between the germline ends. The CDR3 sequence: CASSGAPTSWGYTF. The CDR3 DNA follows: TGTGCCAGCAGTGGGGCTCCTACTTCGTGGGGCTACACCTTC.

This clonotype has ten or more counts. This chain uses TRBV11-1 with TRBJ1-2; no clear D. Deletions cut 2 bases from V and 8 bases from J, with 12 bases between. CDR1 and CDR2 (germline): SGHAT, FQDESV (reference sequence). This CDR3 spans 13 amino acids. CDR3 nucleotides: TGTGCCAGCAGCTTATCCCGGTGGGAAGGCTACACCTTC. Its protein product is CASSLSRWEGYTF. The full variable domain, with the rest looked up from reference TRBV11-1 and TRBJ1-2, is EAEVAQSPRYKITEKSQAVAFWCDPISGHATLYWYRQILGQGPELLVQFQDESVVDDSQLPKDRFSAERLKGVDSTLKIQPAELGDSAMYLCASSLSRWEGYTFGSGTRLTVV.

This clonotype was counted a few times. The chain couples TRBV28 to TRBJ2-1; 12 nucleotides match TRBD2. CDR3 length: 14 amino acids. Germline V CDR1 and CDR2: MDHEN, SYDVKM. J lost 5 bases, V lost 9 bases, and 5 bases had no gene match. The CDR3 sequence: CASRTSGINNEQFF. CDR3 coding DNA: TGTGCCAGTAGGACTAGCGGGATTAACAATGAGCAGTTCTTC.

This clonotype appeared many times. The V call is TRBV20-1, the J call TRBJ1-1; D possibly corresponds to TRBD1 (5 bases). Germline V gene lookup returns CDR1 DFQATT and CDR2 SNEGSKA (reference sequence). The CDR3 totals 12 residues. The V end lost 3 bases, the J end lost 3 bases, and 8 bases lay between the germline ends. CDR3 sequence reads: CSASREDTEAFF. The CDR3 nucleotides are TGCAGTGCTAGCAGGGAAGACACTGAAGCTTTCTTT.